This TCR beta chain was recovered during a study of T cells in Graves' hyperthyroidism and ophthalmopathy. At the level of the study: Peripheral blood specimens were obtained at initial diagnosis, prior to any treatment. Study observations and caveats: The model anticipated ophthalmopathy a median 6.5 months pre-onset. Blood shared most expanded thyroid clonotypes above 0.001.

Remarks on this clonotype: Its antigen is undetermined.

Looked up from germline, CDR1 is SGHRS and CDR2 is YFSETQ. Trimming shortened V by 4 bases and J by 2 bases, and 16 bases separated the two germline ends. This CDR3 spans 16 amino acids. Researchers amplified the TCR beta CDR3 regions from RNA transcripts. A set of HTBI primers served as the primers for a first-round RT-PCR of the TCR CDR3. TCRdb reanalysed the multiplex PCR reads using MiXCR and keeps one entry per CDR3 protein. The sample lists approximately 590,000 distinct CDR3 sequences; approximately 15% were seen once. The material sequenced was blood. This chain joins TRBV5-1 and TRBJ1-3; possible D gene TRBD1, 6 bases. The sequence came from a woman younger than 45 with Graves' hyperthyroidism. This chain's CDR3 is CASSNQGISTGNTIYF. DNA for the CDR3: TGCGCCAGCAGCAACCAGGGGATTTCGACTGGAAACACCATATATTTT.